These 5 T cell receptor beta chains came from one sample sequenced in a study of blood T cell repertoires in COVID-19. Profiled with immunoSEQ multiplex PCR; TCRdb holds only in-frame clones, not every one. The table shows 330,000 or so clones, with 89% occurring only once. Sequenced material: peripheral blood. The receptor source for this set is a woman in her sixties or seventies with COVID-19, enrolled during active disease.

This clone was detected a few times. This chain links TRBV5-1 with TRBJ2-7; possibly TRBD2 for D (5 bases). The germline V gene encodes CDR1 SGHRS and CDR2 YFSETQ. V was clipped by 4 bases and J by 2 bases, with 10 bases between them. The CDR3 covers 13 residues. The CDR3 spells CASSPDGAYEQYF. The DNA of the CDR3 is TGCGCCAGCAGCCCCGACGGGGCCTACGAGCAGTACTTC.

This chain connects TRBV18 to TRBJ1-2, with D perhaps matching TRBD1 (6 bases). This CDR3 is 17 amino acids long. CDR1 is KGHSH and CDR2 is LQKENI in the germline V gene. Between the trimmed V and J ends, which lost 4 bases and 3 bases, there was a span of 21 bases. CDR3 amino acids: CASSLAQTGLQDYGYTF. The CDR3 DNA sequence: TGTGCCAGCTCACTAGCTCAGACAGGTCTGCAGGACTATGGCTACACCTTC.

V usage is TRBV28 and J usage is TRBJ1-5; 8 nucleotides agree with TRBD1. V dropped 6 bases and J dropped 10; count of bases not matched to a gene: 5. Germline V gene sequence: CDR1 MDHEN, CDR2 SYDVKM. The CDR3 covers 12 residues. CDR3 DNA sequence: TGTGCCAGCAGCCTCAGGGGGCATCCCCAGCATTTT. This gives the protein CASSLRGHPQHF.

The V and J genes are TRBV4-1 and TRBJ2-7, with D possibly matching TRBD1 (5 bases). Germline CDR1 reads MGHRA; CDR2 reads YSYEKL. V was trimmed by 0 bases and J by 3 bases, leaving 9 bases between them. CDR3 length: 14 amino acids. The CDR3 nucleotides read TGCGCCAGCAGCCAAGAGCCAGGGATCTACGAGCAGTACTTC. Residues: CASSQEPGIYEQYF.

The genes are TRBV4-1 and TRBJ2-1; 14 bases fit TRBD2. The germline gives CDR1 MGHRA, CDR2 YSYEKL. The CDR3 length is 16 residues. V lost 4 bases and J lost 4; bases outside the gene matches: 3. For the CDR3, the DNA is TGCGCCAGCAGCCTAGGGACTAGCGGGGGTTACAATGAGCAGTTCTTC. Protein product: CASSLGTSGGYNEQFF.